The table lists the clone carrying this TCR beta chain with a few counts. Each CDR3 protein gets one entry after TCRdb re-called the PCR reads with MiXCR. The data hold 22,000 or so distinct CDR3 sequences, with approximately 54% observed a single time. The data derive from a study of CD4 and CD8 cells across lung adenocarcinoma regions. Samples came from patients with localized non-small cell lung adenocarcinoma. The CDR3 has 16 residues. Germline loops: CDR1 SGDLS, CDR2 YYNGEE. Between the trimmed V and J ends, which lost 0 bases and 3 bases, there was a span of 14 bases. Sequencing used CD8+ T cells from the center of a lung tumor. This chain connects TRBV9 to TRBJ2-3; a possible D gene is TRBD2 (6 bases). The clonotype comes from a female donor with lung adenocarcinoma. The CD4 and CD8 labels of this study may be unreliable. CDR3 DNA sequence: TGTGCCAGCAGCGTAGGAACGGGGGTAGCGACAGATACGCAGTATTTT. Translating gives CASSVGTGVATDTQYF.